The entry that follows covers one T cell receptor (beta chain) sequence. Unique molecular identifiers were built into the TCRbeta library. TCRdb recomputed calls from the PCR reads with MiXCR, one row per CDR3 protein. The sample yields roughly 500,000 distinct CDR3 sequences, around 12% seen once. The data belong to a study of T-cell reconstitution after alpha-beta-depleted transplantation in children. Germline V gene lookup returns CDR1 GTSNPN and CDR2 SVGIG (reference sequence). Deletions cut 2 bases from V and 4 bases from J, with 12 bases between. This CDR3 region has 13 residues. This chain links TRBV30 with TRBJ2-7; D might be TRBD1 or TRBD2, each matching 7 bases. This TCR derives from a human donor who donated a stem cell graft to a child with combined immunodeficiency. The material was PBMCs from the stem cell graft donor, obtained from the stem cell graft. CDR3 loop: CAWSRQGGYEQYF. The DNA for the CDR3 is TGTGCCTGGAGTAGGCAGGGGGGGTACGAGCAGTACTTC.